These 21 T cell receptor beta chains originate from one sample sequenced in a study of shared clonotypes between healthy human individuals. Sequencing used immunoSEQ multiplex PCR; TCRdb keeps in-frame clones, though not all of them. The data hold 1.5 million to 2.5 million clones, with about 95% observed a single time. Naive CD8 cells lacked CD45RO, underwent positive selection for CCR7 and left out terminally differentiated effector memory CD45RA+ cells. Sequenced input: naive CD8+ T cells sorted from blood. Receptors originate from a man aged 18 to 30 in good health.

The chain combines TRBV9 with TRBJ2-7; tentative D call: TRBD1 (5 bases). Trimming stripped 8 bases from V and 0 bases from J, with 18 bases between. The CDR3 is 15 residues long. Per germline, CDR1 SGDLS and CDR2 YYNGEE. CDR3 coding DNA: TGTGCCAGTAGTCCCGCAGGGTCTGGCTCCTACGAGCAGTACTTC. It translates to CASSPAGSGSYEQYF. The entire variable domain, with the rest obtained from reference TRBV9 and TRBJ2-7, is as follows: DSGVTQTPKHLITATGQRVTLRCSPRSGDLSVYWYQQSLDQGLQFLIQYYNGEERAKGNILERFSAQQFPDLHSELNLSSLELGDSALYFCASSPAGSGSYEQYFGPGTRLTVT.

The chain carries TRBV29-1 and TRBJ2-2, with D perhaps matching TRBD1 or TRBD2 (5 bases each). Germline V gives CDR1 SQVTM, CDR2 ANQGSEA. V was clipped by 7 bases and J by 9 bases, with 15 bases between them. The CDR3 is 12 amino acids. The CDR3, as DNA: TGCAGCGCTCGGACGGGACCCCGGGAGCTGTTTTTT. Its translation is CSARTGPRELFF.

Remarks on this clone: Other DNA sequences in this sample translate to the same CDR3. The CDR3 region has the DNA TGTGCCAGCAGTTACTCGGCAGGAGGCTACACCTTC. Translating it yields CASSYSAGGYTF. The V and J genes are TRBV6-5 and TRBJ1-2, with D hard to call. The length of the CDR3 is 12 residues. The V end lost 0 bases, the J end lost 8 bases, and 7 bases lay between the germline ends. The germline CDR1 and CDR2 sequences are MNHEY and SVGAGI.

With respect to this clone: The sample has other DNA sequences that encode this CDR3 too. This chain joins TRBV6-5 and TRBJ2-1, with 9 bases matching TRBD2. The germline V gene encodes CDR1 MNHEY and CDR2 SVGAGI. The CDR3 is 14 amino acids. J lost 7 bases, V lost 2 bases, and 3 bases had no gene match. CDR3 protein: CASSYAGGGNEQFF. Here the CDR3 DNA reads TGTGCCAGCAGTTACGCGGGAGGGGGAAATGAGCAGTTCTTC.

This clone was observed a single time. The V call is TRBV19, the J call TRBJ1-4, with a tentative D call TRBD1 (5 bases). The CDR3 length is 18 residues. V lost 2 bases and J lost 2, with 18 bases in between. In germline, CDR1 is LNHDA, CDR2 SQIVND (reference sequence). CDR3 residues: CASSILLGTGYTNEKLFF. The CDR3, as DNA: TGTGCCAGTAGTATACTGCTTGGGACGGGTTACACTAATGAAAAACTGTTTTTT.

V is TRBV4-1 and J is TRBJ2-2; either TRBD1 or TRBD2 may supply D (5 bases each). V lost 8 bases and J 7 bases, leaving 14 bases between the germline ends. CDR1 MGHRA and CDR2 YSYEKL come from the germline V gene. The CDR3 consists of 13 residues. CDR3 DNA sequence: TGCGCCAGCTCCGGGACCGAGGGCGGGGAGCTGTTTTTT. Its translation: CASSGTEGGELFF.

This clone was seen only once. The identical CDR3 is also encoded by other nucleotide sequences in the sample. V usage is TRBV27 and J usage is TRBJ2-1; TRBD2 agrees at 9 bases. V trimming: 3 bases; J trimming: 7 bases; junction bases outside the gene matches: 4. There are 14 residues in the CDR3. Germline CDR1 MNHEY, CDR2 SMNVEV (reference sequence). The CDR3, as DNA: TGTGCCAGCAGTTTGGGCGGGGGGGCAAATGAGCAGTTCTTC. Translated, it gives CASSLGGGANEQFF.

Regarding this clone: Other DNA sequences in this sample translate to the same CDR3. The gene calls are TRBV6-5 and TRBJ1-1, with unresolved D. The CDR3 covers 11 residues. Trimming removed 8 bases at V and 5 bases at J, with 9 bases between. Germline CDR1 is MNHEY and CDR2 is SVGAGI. CDR3 loop: CASGSGTEAFF. CDR3 sequence (DNA): TGTGCCAGCGGTTCAGGTACTGAAGCTTTCTTT.

This clone was seen only once. The chain recombines TRBV13 with TRBJ1-5; D perhaps matches TRBD1 (6 bases). The CDR3 contains 14 residues. V was clipped by 5 bases and J by 4 bases, with 12 bases between them. In germline, CDR1 is PRHDT, CDR2 FYEKMQ (reference sequence). This CDR3 reads CASSQQGGNQPQHF. The CDR3 DNA reads as TGTGCCAGCAGCCAACAGGGAGGGAATCAGCCCCAGCATTTT.

The gene calls are TRBV6-1 and TRBJ2-3; 13 bases agree with TRBD2. The junction had 10 bases not matched to a gene; V was cut back by 4 bases and J by 0 bases. CDR1 and CDR2 from the germline V gene are MNHNS and SASEGT. The CDR3 spans 19 residues. The CDR3 is CASSGTSGSSRPSTDTQYF. For the CDR3, the DNA is TGTGCCAGCAGTGGGACTAGCGGGAGTTCGAGACCCAGCACAGATACGCAGTATTTT.

About this clone: The identical CDR3 is also encoded by other nucleotide sequences in the sample. The chain carries TRBV4-1 and TRBJ2-7, with 9 nucleotides matching TRBD2. V dropped 1 base and J dropped 4; count of bases not matched to a gene: 2. The CDR3 sequence is 14 residues long. Germline CDR1 MGHRA, CDR2 YSYEKL. CDR3 DNA: TGCGCCAGCAGCCAAGTTAGCGGGGGTTACGAGCAGTACTTC. This sequence encodes CASSQVSGGYEQYF.

The rearrangement links TRBV27 to TRBJ2-2; TRBD2 aligns across 8 bases. The CDR3 is 15 amino acids. Germline assignment: CDR1 MNHEY and CDR2 SMNVEV (reference sequence). The V segment lost 4 bases and the J segment 4 bases; nucleotides outside the gene matches: 5. CDR3 nucleotide sequence: TGTGCCAGCAGTTGGGGACTAGTGGCCACCGGGGAGCTGTTTTTT. This gives the protein CASSWGLVATGELFF.

This chain links TRBV4-1 with TRBJ1-2; the D is unclear. V was trimmed by 0 bases and J by 4 bases, leaving 9 bases between them. CDR1 is MGHRA and CDR2 is YSYEKL in the germline V gene. This CDR3 spans 14 amino acids. The CDR3 loop is CASSQDQEIYGYTF. The DNA for the CDR3 is TGCGCCAGCAGCCAAGATCAGGAGATCTATGGCTACACCTTC.

The chain links TRBV4-3 to TRBJ1-1; TRBD1 aligns across 7 bases. The CDR3 totals 15 residues. Germline V gives CDR1 LGHNA, CDR2 YSLEER. V shed 4 bases and J 0 bases; nucleotides not matched to a gene: 5. CDR3 residues: CASSPQTGMNTEAFF. CDR3 in DNA: TGCGCCAGCAGCCCCCAGACAGGGATGAACACTGAAGCTTTCTTT.

This clone has just one count. V is TRBV7-9 and J is TRBJ2-6; 8 bases align to TRBD1. This CDR3 comprises 18 residues. Germline V lookup: CDR1 SEHNR, CDR2 FQNEAQ (reference sequence). V shed 5 bases and J 0 bases; nucleotides not matched to a gene: 9. CDR3 nucleotide sequence: TGTGCCAGCAGCCTATCCTGGGACAGGATCTCTGGGGCCAACGTCCTGACTTTC. This codes for CASSLSWDRISGANVLTF.

V gene TRBV4-3 combines with J gene TRBJ2-1; possibly TRBD2 for D (5 bases). CDR1 and CDR2 (germline): LGHNA, YSLEER. V lost 3 bases and J 10 bases, leaving 13 bases between the germline ends. There are 13 residues in the CDR3. The DNA of the CDR3 is TGCGCCAGCAGCCACATCCTTGAGGGAGAGCAGTTCTTC. This codes for CASSHILEGEQFF.

The chain is built from TRBV11-2 and TRBJ1-2; 8 bases match TRBD1. The CDR3 sequence is 13 residues long. V lost 2 bases, J lost 8 bases, and 4 bases stayed unmatched. Germline CDR1 SGHAT, CDR2 FQNNGV. As DNA, the CDR3 is TGTGCCAGCAGCTTATTGACAGGGGTCGGCTACACCTTC. This codes for CASSLLTGVGYTF.

This clone was seen once. This chain connects TRBV19 to TRBJ2-7, with TRBD1 matching 9 bases. After removal of 3 bases from V and 3 bases from J, the junction contained 6 bases not matched to a gene. In germline, CDR1 is LNHDA, CDR2 SQIVND (reference sequence). The CDR3 loop spans 15 amino acids. CDR3 in amino acids: CASSIWTGDYYEQYF. CDR3 sequence (DNA): TGTGCCAGTAGTATCTGGACAGGGGACTACTACGAGCAGTACTTC.

This rearrangement joins TRBV7-6 to TRBJ1-5; possibly TRBD1 for D (5 bases). Germline V gives CDR1 SGHVS, CDR2 FNYEAQ. This CDR3 comprises 17 residues. Trimming left V 5 bases short and J 0 bases short, with 17 bases between. The CDR3 DNA reads as TGTGCCAGCAGCCTCGAGCAGGGACTATATAGCAATCAGCCCCAGCATTTT. Translated: CASSLEQGLYSNQPQHF.

Details on this clone: Distinct nucleotide sequences in the sample also encode this CDR3. V usage is TRBV6-5 and J usage is TRBJ2-7; D is unresolved. V lost 4 bases and J 3 bases, leaving 4 bases between the germline ends. The CDR3 sequence is 11 residues long. Germline V gene sequence: CDR1 MNHEY, CDR2 SVGAGI. The CDR3 DNA reads TGTGCCAGCAGTTCCCTCTACGAGCAGTACTTC. Its protein is CASSSLYEQYF.

In its sample, this clone was seen a few times. The genes are TRBV5-4 and TRBJ1-2; TRBD1 aligns across 9 bases. CDR1 SGHNT and CDR2 YYREEE come from the germline V gene (reference sequence). The trim removed 1 base at V and 3 bases at J, leaving 4 bases unmatched. CDR3 length equals 15 residues. This chain's CDR3 is CASSLPDRGDYGYTF. The DNA of the CDR3 is TGTGCCAGCAGCTTGCCGGACAGGGGAGACTATGGCTACACCTTC.